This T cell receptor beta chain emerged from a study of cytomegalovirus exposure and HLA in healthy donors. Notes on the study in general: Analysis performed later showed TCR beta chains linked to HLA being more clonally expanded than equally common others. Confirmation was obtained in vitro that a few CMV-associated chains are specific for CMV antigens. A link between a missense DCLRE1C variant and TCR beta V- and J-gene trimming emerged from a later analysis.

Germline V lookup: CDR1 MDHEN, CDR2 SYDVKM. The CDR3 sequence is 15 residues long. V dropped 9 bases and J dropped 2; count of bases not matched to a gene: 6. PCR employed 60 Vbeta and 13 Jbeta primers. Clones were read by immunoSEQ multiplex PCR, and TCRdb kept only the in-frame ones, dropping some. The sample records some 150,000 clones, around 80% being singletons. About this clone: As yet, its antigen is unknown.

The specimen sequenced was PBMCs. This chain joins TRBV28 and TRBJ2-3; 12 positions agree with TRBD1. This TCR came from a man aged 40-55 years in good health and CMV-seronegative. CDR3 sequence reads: CASGDRGRLTDTQYF. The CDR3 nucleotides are TGTGCCAGTGGGGACAGGGGGCGGCTCACAGATACGCAGTATTTT.